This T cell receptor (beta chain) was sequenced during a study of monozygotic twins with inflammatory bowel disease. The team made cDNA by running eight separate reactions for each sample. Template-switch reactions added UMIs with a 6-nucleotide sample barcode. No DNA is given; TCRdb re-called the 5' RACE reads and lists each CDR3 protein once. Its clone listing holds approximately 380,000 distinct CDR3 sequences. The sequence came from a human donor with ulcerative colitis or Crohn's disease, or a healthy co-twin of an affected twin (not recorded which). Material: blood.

The CDR3 sequence is CASSLAATSDGGEQFF. V usage is TRBV11-1 and J usage is TRBJ2-1; TCRdb selects TRBD2, and the lack of DNA leaves this call unchecked. This CDR3 spans 16 amino acids. The germline V gene has CDR1 SGHAT and CDR2 FQDESV (reference sequence).